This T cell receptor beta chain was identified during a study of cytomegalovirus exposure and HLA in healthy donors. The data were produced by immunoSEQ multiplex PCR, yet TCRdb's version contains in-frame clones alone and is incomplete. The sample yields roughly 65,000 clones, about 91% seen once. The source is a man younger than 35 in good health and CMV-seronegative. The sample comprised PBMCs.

The CDR3 DNA reads as TGTGCCAGCAGCCTTTCCGGGTATGGAAACACCATATATTTT. Translation gives CASSLSGYGNTIYF. This chain joins TRBV7-9 and TRBJ1-3, with D uncertain. CDR3 length: 14 amino acids. Germline assignment: CDR1 SEHNR and CDR2 FQNEAQ (reference sequence). V lost 5 bases and J lost 3, with 11 bases in between.